The present T cell receptor (beta chain) was sequenced within a study of T cell repertoires in cytomegalovirus infection. MiXCR, run by TCRdb on the reads, gives a single entry per CDR3 protein. The data hold some 600,000 distinct CDR3 sequences, with around 24% observed a single time. This CDR3 region has 15 residues. Germline V gene sequence: CDR1 MNHEY, CDR2 SVGEGT. V gave up 2 bases and J gave up 6 bases; unmatched junction bases: 7. This sequence joins TRBV6-2 or TRBV6-3 and TRBJ2-1; TRBD1 matches at 7 bases. Sequenced material: CD8+ T cells from PBMCs. This sequence was found in a human donor in good health (CMV status not recorded). Some clones in this sample may be carry-over from other donors' samples. CDR3 sequence: CASSYGDRPGNEQFF. The CDR3 region has the DNA TGTGCCAGCAGTTACGGGGACAGACCTGGCAATGAGCAGTTCTTC.